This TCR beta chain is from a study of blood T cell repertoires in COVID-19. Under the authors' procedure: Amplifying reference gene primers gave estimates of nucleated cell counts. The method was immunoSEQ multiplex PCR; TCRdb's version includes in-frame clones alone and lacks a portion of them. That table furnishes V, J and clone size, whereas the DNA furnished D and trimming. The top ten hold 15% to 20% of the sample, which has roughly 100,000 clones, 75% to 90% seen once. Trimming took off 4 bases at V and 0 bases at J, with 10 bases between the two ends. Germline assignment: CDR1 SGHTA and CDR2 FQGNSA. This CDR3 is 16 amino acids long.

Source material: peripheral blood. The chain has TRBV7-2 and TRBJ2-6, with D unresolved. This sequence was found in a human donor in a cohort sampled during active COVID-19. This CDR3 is CASSSEHYSGANVLTF. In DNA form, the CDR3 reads TGTGCCAGCAGCTCTGAACACTACTCTGGGGCCAACGTCCTGACTTTC.